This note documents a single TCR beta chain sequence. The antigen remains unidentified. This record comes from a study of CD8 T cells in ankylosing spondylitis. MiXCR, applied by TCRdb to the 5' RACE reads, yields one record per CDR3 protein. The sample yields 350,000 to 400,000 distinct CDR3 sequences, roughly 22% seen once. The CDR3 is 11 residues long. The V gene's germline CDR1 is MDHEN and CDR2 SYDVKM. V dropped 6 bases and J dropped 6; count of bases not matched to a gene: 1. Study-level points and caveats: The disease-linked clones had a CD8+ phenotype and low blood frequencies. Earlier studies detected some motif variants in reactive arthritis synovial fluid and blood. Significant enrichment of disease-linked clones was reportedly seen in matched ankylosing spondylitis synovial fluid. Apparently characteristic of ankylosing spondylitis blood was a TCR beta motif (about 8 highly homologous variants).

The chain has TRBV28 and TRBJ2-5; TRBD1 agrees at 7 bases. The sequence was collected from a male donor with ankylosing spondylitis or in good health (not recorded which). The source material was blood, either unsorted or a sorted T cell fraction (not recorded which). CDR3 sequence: CASRQGKTQYF. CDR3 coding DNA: TGTGCCAGCAGACAGGGGAAGACCCAGTACTTC.